This TCR beta chain stems from a study of the immune and genomic landscape of osteosarcoma (dated by TCRdb to about 2020). About the investigation overall: The overall cohort comprised roughly 51 pediatric and adult patients with high-grade osteosarcoma, with a median age at diagnosis of approximately 27 years (range about 5-90). The cohort was enriched for poor-risk disease, as unfavorable pathologic response to standard therapy was shown in roughly 73% of the cohort and approximately 66% of the cohort were deceased. Patients in the overall cohort were 60% male, and approximately 80% presented with localized disease at diagnosis. Osteosarcoma specimens were profiled with whole genome, RNA and T-cell receptor sequencing plus immunohistochemistry and reverse phase protein arrays so that immunogenic potential could be defined. TCR sequencing results were integrated with transcriptome, protein array and immunostaining data to characterize the osteosarcoma immunogenomic landscape. The study aimed to explain the limited clinical activity of immune checkpoint inhibitors in osteosarcoma. Three patients contributed two samples from the same tumor site.

The investigation overall reported the following: Matched blood was collected from only two patients, alongside the frozen tumor specimens. TCR productive clonality was higher in the immune-hot C3 cluster than the cold C1 cluster but still low overall. Rather than matched normal tissue, external data from normal skin and healthy peripheral blood provided the clonality benchmarks. In five cases, a single hyperexpanded clone dominated the repertoire, and each of these five cases had fewer than 100 T-cell clonotypes. Productive TCR clonality was low overall, averaging roughly 0.1 with a maximum of roughly 0.3, suggesting limited T-cell clonal expansion. Because osteosarcoma is rare and all possible samples were collected, sample size was not determined by any statistical method.

TCR beta chain CDR3 regions were immunosequenced using the ImmunoSEQ Assay (Adaptive Biotechnologies). Under the source paper's analysis protocol: The ImmunoSEQ Analyzer platform was used to export TCRB rearrangements, read counts, read proportions and gene usage. T-cell clonality was calculated on productive rearrangements as 1 minus Pielou's evenness. In the clonal space homeostasis analysis, clonotypes were binned as rare, small, medium, large or hyperexpanded (0.01 to 1 of the repertoire). TCR productive clonality was compared across immune clusters C1, C2 and C3 using the Wilcoxon rank sum test. In TCRdb, the immuneACCESS table is reduced to in-frame sequences with V and J assigned. These tables do not hold every clone; where another copy was compared, an unresolved V gene accounts for under half, and the others remain unexplained. Clone size and V and J calls were adopted from that table, with D and trimming inferred from the DNA. The sample has more than 10,000 clones on record, around two thirds of them singletons. Roughly 18% of the sample comes from the top ten.

The specimens were post-treatment primary, local recurrence and metastasis tumors obtained from patients with a poor prognosis. This clone has just one count. Its cognate antigen has yet to be identified. Per-nucleotide qualities are absent, and no much larger clonotype sits a single base away. The CDR3 has 16 amino acids, counting the end cysteine and phenylalanine. Only the CDR3 portion is preserved as DNA: 48 bases, with reading frame beginning at the first base. The junction shows trimming of 5 bases on V and 3 bases on J, and the gene matches do not reach 10 bases of it. CDR1 and CDR2, per the germline V gene, are SGHAT and FQNNGV.

Rearrangement joined TRBV11-2 to TRBJ2-1; 7 central bases correspond to TRBD1. This TCR was sampled from a human donor with osteosarcoma. The sequencing input was osteosarcoma tumor tissue from the lung. The CDR3 reads as follows: CASSHTGEAVYNEQFF. In nucleotide form, the sequence is TGTGCCAGCAGCCACACAGGGGAAGCGGTCTACAATGAGCAGTTCTTC.